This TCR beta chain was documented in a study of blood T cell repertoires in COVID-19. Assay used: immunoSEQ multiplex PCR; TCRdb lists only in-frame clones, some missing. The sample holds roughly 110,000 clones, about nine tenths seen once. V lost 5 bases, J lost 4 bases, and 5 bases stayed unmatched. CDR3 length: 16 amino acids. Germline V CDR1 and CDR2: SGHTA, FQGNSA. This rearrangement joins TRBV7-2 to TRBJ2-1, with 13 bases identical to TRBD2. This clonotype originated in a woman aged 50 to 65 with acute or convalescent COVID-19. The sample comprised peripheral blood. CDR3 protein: CASSPPGLAGYNEQFF. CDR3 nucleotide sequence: TGTGCCAGCAGCCCGCCGGGACTAGCGGGATACAATGAGCAGTTCTTC.